The 27 T cell receptor beta chains below come from one sample, sequenced in a study of response to subunit inactivated influenza vaccine. MiXCR was run by TCRdb on the RT-PCR reads, yielding one entry per CDR3 protein. The table lists a few hundred thousand distinct CDR3 sequences, around 15% of them singletons, with 11% in the top ten. The specimen was PBMCs from blood, collected 11 to 12 days after vaccination. The receptors were gathered from a man aged 45-60 years who received an inactivated influenza vaccine.

This clonotype was seen only a few times. The chain is built from TRBV20-1 and TRBJ2-2; D may be TRBD2 (5 bases). The germline gives CDR1 DFQATT, CDR2 SNEGSKA (reference sequence). V was clipped by 2 bases and J by 7 bases, with 11 bases between them. This CDR3 has 13 amino acids. The CDR3, as DNA: TGCAGTGCTAGACATCTACTAGGCGGGGAGCTGTTTTTT. Protein product: CSARHLLGGELFF.

This clonotype was observed a few times. The V and J genes are TRBV7-3 and TRBJ2-3; TRBD1 agrees at 8 bases. The CDR3 runs 15 residues. Germline V gene lookup returns CDR1 SGHTA and CDR2 FQGTGA. V trimming: 4 bases; J trimming: 0 bases; junction bases outside the gene matches: 3. This chain's CDR3 is CASSWTGTSTDTQYF. The CDR3 nucleotides read TGTGCCAGCAGCTGGACAGGGACTAGCACAGATACGCAGTATTTT. Looking up the rest from reference TRBV7-3 and TRBJ2-3 gives the full variable domain: GAGVSQTPSNKVTEKGKYVELRCDPISGHTALYWYRQSLGQGPEFLIYFQGTGAADDSGLPNDRFFAVRPEGSVSTLKIQRTERGDSAVYLCASSWTGTSTDTQYFGPGTRLTVL.

V gene TRBV7-6 combines with J gene TRBJ2-3; 12 bases are a match to TRBD2. J gave up 4 bases and V 4 bases, and 12 bases lay outside the gene matches. Germline V gene sequence: CDR1 SGHVS, CDR2 FNYEAQ. The CDR3 length is 18 residues. CDR3 sequence reads: CASSSSLVTSGRPDTQYF. In DNA form, the CDR3 reads TGTGCCAGCAGCTCATCCCTTGTGACTAGCGGGAGACCAGATACGCAGTATTTT.

This chain links TRBV4-2 with TRBJ2-5; D not certain. Looked up from germline, CDR1 is LGHNA and CDR2 is YNFKEQ. V dropped 0 bases and J dropped 5 bases, with 13 bases sitting between them. CDR3 length: 15 residues. The CDR3 nucleotides are TGTGCCAGCAGCCAAGAAAGAACCGGACGGGAGACCCAGTACTTC. Amino acids: CASSQERTGRETQYF.

Many counts were recorded for this clonotype. The chain has TRBV7-9 and TRBJ2-5; TRBD2 matches 11 bases. With V trimmed by 5 bases and J by 3 bases, 8 bases remained unmatched. The CDR3 extends over 16 amino acids. Germline CDR1 is SEHNR and CDR2 is FQNEAQ (reference sequence). The CDR3 sequence is CASSPKLAGAKETQYF. In DNA form, the CDR3 reads TGTGCCAGCAGCCCAAAACTAGCGGGGGCAAAAGAGACCCAGTACTTC.

This sequence joins TRBV7-9 and TRBJ2-5; possible D gene TRBD1, 6 bases. The CDR3 is made up of 14 amino acids. CDR1 SEHNR and CDR2 FQNEAQ come from the germline V gene (reference sequence). Trimming stripped 1 base from V and 4 bases from J, with 10 bases between. The CDR3 region has the DNA TGTGCCAGCAGCTTAGACTCACAGGGAGAGACCCAGTACTTC. Amino acids: CASSLDSQGETQYF. Complete variable domain (other parts from reference TRBV7-9 and TRBJ2-5): DTGVSQNPRHKITKRGQNVTFRCDPISEHNRLYWYRQTLGQGPEFLTYFQNEAQLEKSRLLSDRFSAERPKGSFSTLEIQRTEQGDSAMYLCASSLDSQGETQYFGPGTRLLVL.

This clonotype appeared many times. J is TRBJ1-3 and V is TRBV6-6; D not resolved. This CDR3 comprises 13 residues. V lost 0 bases to trimming and J lost 0 bases, with 0 bases between them. Germline CDR1 MNHNY, CDR2 SVGAGI (reference sequence). The CDR3 loop reads CASSYSSGNTIYF. The DNA of the CDR3 is TGTGCCAGCAGTTACTCCTCTGGAAACACCATATATTTT.

This clonotype was detected only a few times. The genes are TRBV4-3 and TRBJ1-4; TRBD1 might be the D (5 bases). The germline V gene encodes CDR1 LGHNA and CDR2 YSLEER. This CDR3 is 16 amino acids long. V shed 1 base and J shed 4 bases, with 13 bases lying between them. CDR3 protein: CASSQGTGVHNEKLFF. For the CDR3, the DNA is TGCGCCAGCAGCCAAGGCACAGGAGTACATAATGAAAAACTGTTTTTT.

The chain has TRBV9 and TRBJ2-7; 8 nucleotides line up with TRBD1. Per germline, CDR1 SGDLS and CDR2 YYNGEE. Trimming removed 4 bases from V and 2 bases from J; junction bases left unmatched: 8. This CDR3 region has 15 residues. In nucleotides, the CDR3 is TGTGCCAGCAGCCCAGGACAGGGTACGGCCTACGAGCAGTACTTC. This sequence encodes CASSPGQGTAYEQYF.

The chain links TRBV2 to TRBJ2-1; no clear D gene. Germline V gives CDR1 SNHLY, CDR2 FYNNEI. The CDR3 is 12 residues long. V was trimmed by 9 bases and J by 6 bases, leaving 12 bases between them. For the CDR3, the DNA is TGTGCCAGGGGCCTCAACCGCAATGAGCAGTTCTTC. This encodes CARGLNRNEQFF.

This clonotype was counted between two and nine times. J is TRBJ1-1 and V is TRBV10-2; D is unclear. The CDR3 is 11 amino acids. Germline V gives CDR1 WSHSY, CDR2 SAAADI. The V end lost 10 bases, the J end lost 5 bases, and 11 bases lay between the germline ends. DNA for the CDR3: TGCGCCACCCAAGGAGGGACTGAAGCTTTCTTT. It translates to CATQGGTEAFF.

The chain has TRBV5-1 and TRBJ2-7; 9 bases are a match to TRBD1. V lost 5 bases to trimming and J lost 1 base; unmatched junction nucleotides: 4. The germline gives CDR1 SGHRS, CDR2 YFSETQ. This CDR3 is built from 14 residues. The CDR3 loop reads CASSGTGRSYEQYF. DNA for the CDR3: TGCGCCAGCAGTGGGACAGGGCGGTCCTACGAGCAGTACTTC.

This clonotype appeared a few times. The chain has TRBV15 and TRBJ1-3; 8 nucleotides line up with TRBD1. This CDR3 is built from 16 residues. The J segment lost 0 bases and the V segment lost 1 base, leaving 2 bases of the junction unmatched. Germline V lookup: CDR1 LNHNV, CDR2 YYDKDF (reference sequence). The CDR3 loop reads CATSRGDRGSGNTIYF. The CDR3 coding sequence is TGTGCCACCAGCAGAGGAGACAGGGGCTCTGGAAACACCATATATTTT.

This clonotype was counted between two and nine times. V and J are TRBV3-1 and TRBJ2-1; D unresolved. The CDR3 totals 13 residues. CDR1 is LGHDT, CDR2 YNNKEL, per germline (reference sequence). V lost 3 bases, J lost 10 bases, and 13 bases lay in between. The CDR3 DNA reads as TGTGCCAGCAGCCACCGACACCTTAAGGAGCAGTTCTTC. This codes for CASSHRHLKEQFF.

This rearrangement joins TRBV5-8 to TRBJ2-7; 11 positions match TRBD1. CDR1 and CDR2 (germline): SGHTS, YDEGEE. With V trimmed by 6 bases and J by 4 bases, 12 bases remained unmatched. The CDR3 consists of 16 residues. The CDR3 protein is CASIASPGQGGYEQYF. In DNA, the CDR3 is TGTGCCAGCATCGCTTCACCGGGACAGGGGGGTTACGAGCAGTACTTC.

This clonotype was counted between two and nine times. The chain has TRBV7-9 and TRBJ1-3; no clear D gene. The CDR3 has 15 residues. V dropped 1 base and J dropped 4 bases, with 11 bases sitting between them. Germline loops: CDR1 SEHNR, CDR2 FQNEAQ (reference sequence). The CDR3 DNA sequence: TGTGCCAGCAGCTTAGTAGGGCGAGGAGGAAACACCATATATTTT. Translating it yields CASSLVGRGGNTIYF.

The V gene is TRBV5-1, the J gene TRBJ2-1; D unresolved. Between the trimmed V and J ends, which lost 1 base and 10 bases, there was a span of 12 bases. The CDR3 length is 13 residues. Germline assignment: CDR1 SGHRS and CDR2 YFSETQ. The chain's CDR3 is CASSLNERLEQFF. CDR3 in DNA: TGCGCCAGCAGCTTGAATGAGCGCCTGGAGCAGTTCTTC.

This clonotype appeared many times. CDR3 bases: TGTGCCAGCAGTTATACAGGGAACTCTGGAAACACCATATATTTT. Translation gives CASSYTGNSGNTIYF. This sequence joins TRBV12-3 or TRBV12-4 and TRBJ1-3; weak D call: TRBD1 (6 bases). The CDR3 length is 15 residues. Trimming pared 4 bases from V and 0 bases from J, leaving 10 bases between.

This clonotype has more than one count but fewer than ten. The genes are TRBV20-1 and TRBJ2-3, with TRBD2 identical over 7 bases. Looked up from germline, CDR1 is DFQATT and CDR2 is SNEGSKA (reference sequence). The CDR3 extends over 11 amino acids. V lost 6 bases to trimming and J lost 5 bases; unmatched junction nucleotides: 2. CDR3 amino acids: CSALAGDTQYF. CDR3 coding DNA: TGCAGTGCGTTAGCGGGAGATACGCAGTATTTT.

This clonotype showed up just a few times. At one end, the junction sequence differs from germline, possibly due to a read error. The rearrangement uses TRBV20-1 and TRBJ2-1, with 8 positions matching TRBD2. CDR3 length: 11 residues. Germline assignment: CDR1 DFQATT and CDR2 SNEGSKA (reference sequence). The CDR3 coding sequence is TGTATCGGGAGGGTAAACAATGAGCAGTTCTTC. Protein sequence: CIGRVNNEQFF.

The chain joins TRBV4-3 to TRBJ2-7; D is undetermined. The CDR3 runs to 14 residues. V was cut by 4 bases and J by 0 bases, with 10 bases left in between. The germline V gene has CDR1 LGHNA and CDR2 YSLEER. This chain's CDR3 is CASSPYTVSYEQYF. The DNA for the CDR3 is TGCGCCAGCAGCCCATACACTGTCTCCTACGAGCAGTACTTC.

This clonotype turned up a few times. In nucleotides, the CDR3 is TGCGCCAGCAGCCAAGCTACTCCGTCCGGGTTCAATTCACCCCTCCACTTT. It encodes CASSQATPSGFNSPLHF. The rearrangement joins TRBV4-3 to TRBJ1-6, with D uncertain. The CDR3 totals 17 residues. Trimming took 1 base from V and 7 from J, leaving 17 bases between them. Germline CDR1 reads LGHNA; CDR2 reads YSLEER.

This clonotype was detected a few times. This chain joins TRBV6-2 or TRBV6-3 and TRBJ2-2; D is perhaps TRBD1 (6 bases). This CDR3 region has 14 residues. Germline V gene sequence: CDR1 MNHEY, CDR2 SVGEGT. Trimming left V 6 bases short and J 3 bases short, with 11 bases between. The CDR3 sequence: CASRTQGHTGELFF. The CDR3 DNA sequence: TGTGCCAGCAGGACACAGGGTCACACCGGGGAGCTGTTTTTT.

This clonotype was counted ten times or more. The J gene is TRBJ2-7, the V gene TRBV20-1; D gene unclear. Deletions cut 3 bases from V and 2 bases from J, with 8 bases between. The CDR3 is made up of 12 amino acids. Germline lookup yields CDR1 DFQATT and CDR2 SNEGSKA (reference sequence). The CDR3: CSASGSAYEQYF. The CDR3 nucleotides are TGCAGTGCTAGCGGGTCGGCCTACGAGCAGTACTTC.

This clonotype was seen more than once but under ten times. CDR3 DNA: TGTGCCAGCAGACAGGGGCTCTCCACTGAAGCTTTCTTT. Translated: CASRQGLSTEAFF. The V gene is TRBV25-1, the J gene TRBJ1-1; 7 bases fit TRBD1. CDR1 MGHDK and CDR2 SYGVNS come from the germline V gene. This CDR3 comprises 13 residues. V shed 6 bases, J shed 4 bases, and the junction held 5 bases outside the gene matches.

The chain links TRBV6-5 to TRBJ2-3; 9 bases map to TRBD2. The germline V gene has CDR1 MNHEY and CDR2 SVGAGI. V gave up 0 bases and J gave up 6 bases; unmatched junction bases: 4. The CDR3 is 15 amino acids. As DNA, the CDR3 is TGTGCCAGCAGTTACTCGAGCGGGAGGCCGGATACGCAGTATTTT. Translating gives CASSYSSGRPDTQYF.

This clonotype was detected a few times. The chain recombines TRBV20-1 with TRBJ2-5; D not resolved. Trimming removed 0 bases at V and 2 bases at J, with 7 bases between. There are 13 residues in the CDR3. Germline values: CDR1 DFQATT, CDR2 SNEGSKA (reference sequence). In nucleotides, the CDR3 is TGCAGTGCTAGAGATGGTCCACAAGAGACCCAGTACTTC. It translates to CSARDGPQETQYF.